The source of this T cell receptor (beta chain) is a study of blood T cell repertoires in COVID-19. Clones were read by immunoSEQ multiplex PCR, and TCRdb kept only the in-frame ones, dropping some. This table holds approximately 400,000 clones, around 88% found once. The junction had 9 bases not matched to a gene; V was cut back by 8 bases and J by 3 bases. Germline V gene lookup returns CDR1 ENHRY and CDR2 SYGVKD. The CDR3 length is 14 residues. The sample taken for sequencing was peripheral blood. This TCR came from a woman in her forties or fifties with COVID-19, enrolled during active disease. V and J are TRBV10-3 and TRBJ1-1, with 7 bases aligning to TRBD1. CDR3 coding DNA: TGTGCCATCTCTCTAGGGGGCGCGGACACTGAAGCTTTCTTT. It translates to CAISLGGADTEAFF.